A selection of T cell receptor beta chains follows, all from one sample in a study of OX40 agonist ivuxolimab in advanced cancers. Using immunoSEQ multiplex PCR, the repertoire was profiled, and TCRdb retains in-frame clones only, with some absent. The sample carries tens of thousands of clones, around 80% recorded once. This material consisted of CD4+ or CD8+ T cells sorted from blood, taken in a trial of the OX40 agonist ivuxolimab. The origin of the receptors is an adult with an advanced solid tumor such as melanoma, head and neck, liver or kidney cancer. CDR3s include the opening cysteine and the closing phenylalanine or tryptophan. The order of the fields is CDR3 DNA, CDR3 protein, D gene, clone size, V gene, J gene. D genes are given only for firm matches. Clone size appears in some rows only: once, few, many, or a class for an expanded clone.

CDR3nt: TGCGCCAGCGCGCGGGGGTCTGTTGGTGAGACCCAGTACTTC
CDR3aa: CASARGSVGETQYF
d_gene: TRBD2
abundance: -
v_gene: TRBV10-2
j_gene: TRBJ2-5

CDR3nt: TGTGCCAGCAGCCCTCGACTCGCGAACACCGGGGAGCTGTTTTTT
CDR3aa: CASSPRLANTGELFF
d_gene: -
abundance: few
v_gene: TRBV5-4
j_gene: TRBJ2-2

CDR3nt: TGTGCCAGCAGTCAGAGAGGATACGGGGGCTACACCTTC
CDR3aa: CASSQRGYGGYTF
d_gene: -
abundance: -
v_gene: TRBV7-3
j_gene: TRBJ1-2

CDR3nt: TGTGCCAGCTCGCTTGGGACAGGGGGACCTCAGCCCCAGCATTTT
CDR3aa: CASSLGTGGPQPQHF
d_gene: TRBD1
abundance: -
v_gene: TRBV18
j_gene: TRBJ1-5

CDR3nt: TGCGCCAGCAGCTCAGGACAGGGGTGGAATGAGCAGTTCTTC
CDR3aa: CASSSGQGWNEQFF
d_gene: TRBD1
abundance: -
v_gene: TRBV5-1
j_gene: TRBJ2-1

CDR3nt: TGTGCCATCAGTGATTCGACAGGGTGGGGTGAAGCTTTCTTT
CDR3aa: CAISDSTGWGEAFF
d_gene: TRBD1
abundance: -
v_gene: TRBV10-3
j_gene: TRBJ1-1

CDR3nt: TGTGCCAGCAGCCTCCCGACTAGTCTACCACCCGGGGAGCTGTTTTTT
CDR3aa: CASSLPTSLPPGELFF
d_gene: -
abundance: -
v_gene: TRBV11-2
j_gene: TRBJ2-2

CDR3nt: TGTGCCAGCAGTTTATCGTTGGAGGCGAATGGCTACACCTTC
CDR3aa: CASSLSLEANGYTF
d_gene: -
abundance: -
v_gene: TRBV27
j_gene: TRBJ1-2

CDR3nt: TGTGCCAGCAGCCCCCGGGCGGGGGGGCCTTCGACAGATACGCAGTATTTT
CDR3aa: CASSPRAGGPSTDTQYF
d_gene: TRBD2
abundance: -
v_gene: TRBV6-4
j_gene: TRBJ2-3

CDR3nt: TGCAGCGTCCCCAACACCGGGACAGGGCCCGAGCAGTACTTC
CDR3aa: CSVPNTGTGPEQYF
d_gene: TRBD1
abundance: -
v_gene: TRBV29-1
j_gene: TRBJ2-7

CDR3nt: TGTGCCAGCAGCCAAGACGGGCACGGCTACTATGGCTACACCTTC
CDR3aa: CASSQDGHGYYGYTF
d_gene: -
abundance: -
v_gene: TRBV14
j_gene: TRBJ1-2

CDR3nt: TGTGCCAGCAGATCCCCTCAGGCCGGGGGGACCCAGTACTTC
CDR3aa: CASRSPQAGGTQYF
d_gene: -
abundance: -
v_gene: TRBV27
j_gene: TRBJ2-5

CDR3nt: TGTGCCAGCAGCTTGGGATTCCAGGGTGGGGATGAAAAACTGTTTTTT
CDR3aa: CASSLGFQGGDEKLFF
d_gene: -
abundance: -
v_gene: TRBV5-6
j_gene: TRBJ1-4

CDR3nt: TGTGCCTGGAGTGTACGAAGGGGCGAGCAGTACTTC
CDR3aa: CAWSVRRGEQYF
d_gene: -
abundance: once
v_gene: TRBV30
j_gene: TRBJ2-7

CDR3nt: TGTGCCAGCAGTGAGAGGACAGGCAGAAACACCATATATTTT
CDR3aa: CASSERTGRNTIYF
d_gene: TRBD1
abundance: -
v_gene: TRBV2
j_gene: TRBJ1-3

CDR3nt: TGTGCCAGCTCACCACAGCGCCGGCAGGGGGGTTATGGCTACACCTTC
CDR3aa: CASSPQRRQGGYGYTF
d_gene: TRBD1
abundance: -
v_gene: TRBV18
j_gene: TRBJ1-2

CDR3nt: TGTGCCAGCTCAAACATAGGCGGGGGTTCGAGCTCCTACGAGCAGTACTTC
CDR3aa: CASSNIGGGSSSYEQYF
d_gene: TRBD2
abundance: -
v_gene: TRBV18
j_gene: TRBJ2-7

CDR3nt: TGTGCCAGCAGCCGACCGGGACAGGCCCTCTACGAGCAGTACTTC
CDR3aa: CASSRPGQALYEQYF
d_gene: TRBD1
abundance: -
v_gene: TRBV7-8
j_gene: TRBJ2-7

CDR3nt: TGTGCCAGCAGAACAGGGGGCGGGAACTATGGCTACACCTTC
CDR3aa: CASRTGGGNYGYTF
d_gene: TRBD1
abundance: -
v_gene: TRBV6-6
j_gene: TRBJ1-2

CDR3nt: TGTGCCAGCAGTGGGGCCCCCGAGACCCAGTACTTC
CDR3aa: CASSGAPETQYF
d_gene: -
abundance: -
v_gene: TRBV2
j_gene: TRBJ2-5

CDR3nt: TGTGCCAGCACCCCCACCCCGGGCACCGGGGAGCTGTTTTTT
CDR3aa: CASTPTPGTGELFF
d_gene: -
abundance: few
v_gene: TRBV6-4
j_gene: TRBJ2-2

CDR3nt: TGTGCCAGCAGCCCCGGGACAGCCCCTGAAGCTTTCTTT
CDR3aa: CASSPGTAPEAFF
d_gene: TRBD1
abundance: -
v_gene: TRBV7-3
j_gene: TRBJ1-1

CDR3nt: TGTGCCAGCAGGGAAGGGGTGGCTGGGGCCAACGTCCTGACTTTC
CDR3aa: CASREGVAGANVLTF
d_gene: -
abundance: -
v_gene: TRBV7-9
j_gene: TRBJ2-6

CDR3nt: TGTGCCAGCAGCTTAGAAACTAGACGGTGGGAGACCCAGTACTTC
CDR3aa: CASSLETRRWETQYF
d_gene: -
abundance: -
v_gene: TRBV11-2
j_gene: TRBJ2-5

CDR3nt: TGTGCCAGCAGCCCACAGGCCGTCAGCGAGACCCAGTACTTC
CDR3aa: CASSPQAVSETQYF
d_gene: -
abundance: -
v_gene: TRBV7-2
j_gene: TRBJ2-5

CDR3nt: TGTGCCAGCAGTCTAGACGCGCTATACAATGAGCAGTTCTTC
CDR3aa: CASSLDALYNEQFF
d_gene: -
abundance: -
v_gene: TRBV27
j_gene: TRBJ2-1

CDR3nt: TGTGCCAGCAGCTTAGACCCAGGGGGCCAGGTTTTCTACGAGCAGTACTTC
CDR3aa: CASSLDPGGQVFYEQYF
d_gene: TRBD1
abundance: -
v_gene: TRBV11-1
j_gene: TRBJ2-7

CDR3nt: TGTGCCCTCGGCATCCGGATTGACGGCTACACCTTC
CDR3aa: CALGIRIDGYTF
d_gene: -
abundance: -
v_gene: TRBV6-1
j_gene: TRBJ1-2

CDR3nt: TGTGCCAGCAGCTCGACAGAAATCTATGGCTACACCTTC
CDR3aa: CASSSTEIYGYTF
d_gene: -
abundance: few
v_gene: TRBV5-4
j_gene: TRBJ1-2

CDR3nt: TGTGCCAGCAGACACGGGGGGGTTGACACCGGGGAGCTGTTTTTT
CDR3aa: CASRHGGVDTGELFF
d_gene: TRBD2
abundance: -
v_gene: TRBV11-2
j_gene: TRBJ2-2

CDR3nt: TGTGCCAGCAGTACCACAGCGCTCTCTGGAAACACCATATATTTT
CDR3aa: CASSTTALSGNTIYF
d_gene: -
abundance: -
v_gene: TRBV6-6
j_gene: TRBJ1-3

CDR3nt: TGTGCCAGCAGCGTAGGAGGGACCCAGTACTTC
CDR3aa: CASSVGGTQYF
d_gene: -
abundance: -
v_gene: TRBV9
j_gene: TRBJ2-5

CDR3nt: TGTGCCAGCAGCCTCACAGGGGATAGCACTGAAGCTTTCTTT
CDR3aa: CASSLTGDSTEAFF
d_gene: TRBD1
abundance: few
v_gene: TRBV5-5
j_gene: TRBJ1-1

CDR3nt: TGTGCCAGCAGCCGGGACAGGGGTAATGAAAAACTGTTTTTT
CDR3aa: CASSRDRGNEKLFF
d_gene: TRBD1
abundance: -
v_gene: TRBV6-1
j_gene: TRBJ1-4

CDR3nt: TGTGCCACCAGCAGAGATATATTACAGGGGGCAACTAATGAAAAACTGTTTTTT
CDR3aa: CATSRDILQGATNEKLFF
d_gene: TRBD1
abundance: -
v_gene: TRBV15
j_gene: TRBJ1-4

CDR3nt: TGCAGCGGCCGACAGGGCTACACTGAAGCTTTCTTT
CDR3aa: CSGRQGYTEAFF
d_gene: TRBD1
abundance: -
v_gene: TRBV29-1
j_gene: TRBJ1-1

CDR3nt: TGTGCTAGTGGCCCCGGGACTAGCAGGTCCGGGGAGCTGTTTTTT
CDR3aa: CASGPGTSRSGELFF
d_gene: TRBD2
abundance: -
v_gene: TRBV12-5
j_gene: TRBJ2-2

CDR3nt: TGTGCCAGCAGGCGGGGGACAGGGGGCCTGTTTCCCCAGTACTTC
CDR3aa: CASRRGTGGLFPQYF
d_gene: TRBD1
abundance: -
v_gene: TRBV7-2
j_gene: TRBJ2-5

CDR3nt: TGTGCCAGCAGGGGGCAGGGGGCGCACGAGCAGTACTTC
CDR3aa: CASRGQGAHEQYF
d_gene: TRBD1
abundance: -
v_gene: TRBV7-2
j_gene: TRBJ2-7

CDR3nt: TGTGCCAGTAGTATAGGTGGGCAGCGGATTGAAGCTTTCTTT
CDR3aa: CASSIGGQRIEAFF
d_gene: -
abundance: -
v_gene: TRBV19
j_gene: TRBJ1-1

CDR3nt: TGTGCCAGCAGCTTGATCTCCACCGGGGAGCTGTTTTTT
CDR3aa: CASSLISTGELFF
d_gene: -
abundance: -
v_gene: TRBV5-4
j_gene: TRBJ2-2

CDR3nt: TGTGCCATCAGTTCAGGGGGCAGGACTGAAGCTTTCTTT
CDR3aa: CAISSGGRTEAFF
d_gene: TRBD1
abundance: -
v_gene: TRBV10-3
j_gene: TRBJ1-1

CDR3nt: TGTGCCAGCAGTAAAACAGGTTCACCCCTCCACTTT
CDR3aa: CASSKTGSPLHF
d_gene: -
abundance: -
v_gene: TRBV6-1
j_gene: TRBJ1-6

CDR3nt: TGTGCCAGCAGCCAAGTATACGCCTCGGAAGCTTTCTTT
CDR3aa: CASSQVYASEAFF
d_gene: -
abundance: few
v_gene: TRBV14
j_gene: TRBJ1-1

CDR3nt: TGTGCCAGCAGCTTAACGGCGGCTCTGGGTTTAGCTTTCTTT
CDR3aa: CASSLTAALGLAFF
d_gene: -
abundance: -
v_gene: TRBV11-2
j_gene: TRBJ1-1

CDR3nt: TGTGCCAGCAGCCAACGGCTAGAGGGCACAGATACGCAGTATTTT
CDR3aa: CASSQRLEGTDTQYF
d_gene: -
abundance: -
v_gene: TRBV9
j_gene: TRBJ2-3

CDR3nt: TGTGCCAGCAGCTGGCGGTGGGGTGACGAGCAGTACTTC
CDR3aa: CASSWRWGDEQYF
d_gene: -
abundance: -
v_gene: TRBV5-5
j_gene: TRBJ2-7

CDR3nt: TGTGCCATCAGTGACGGTGCTGGGGCCAACGTCCTGACTTTC
CDR3aa: CAISDGAGANVLTF
d_gene: -
abundance: many
v_gene: TRBV10-3
j_gene: TRBJ2-6

CDR3nt: TGTGCCACCAGCGCCAGCCCTGTACCTGGGGCCAACGTCCTGACTTTC
CDR3aa: CATSASPVPGANVLTF
d_gene: -
abundance: -
v_gene: TRBV15
j_gene: TRBJ2-6

CDR3nt: TGTGCCAGCAGCAAAAGGTCGGGACAGGTATCTGGCCGTATGGGAAAACTGTTTTTT
CDR3aa: CASSKRSGQVSGRMGKLFF
d_gene: -
abundance: -
v_gene: TRBV21-1
j_gene: TRBJ1-4

CDR3nt: TGTGCCAGCAGTCAACAGGGTAGCAATCAGCCCCAGCATTTT
CDR3aa: CASSQQGSNQPQHF
d_gene: -
abundance: few
v_gene: TRBV2
j_gene: TRBJ1-5

CDR3nt: TGTGCCAGCAGCCCCCGGACAGGCGGCACTGAAGCTTTCTTT
CDR3aa: CASSPRTGGTEAFF
d_gene: TRBD1
abundance: -
v_gene: TRBV11-1
j_gene: TRBJ1-1

CDR3nt: TGCGCCAGCAGGGGGCTTGGGGTTAGTACTGAAGCTTTCTTT
CDR3aa: CASRGLGVSTEAFF
d_gene: -
abundance: -
v_gene: TRBV5-1
j_gene: TRBJ1-1

CDR3nt: TGTGCCAGCAGCTCGGACAGGGGGCAGCAGCCCCAGCATTTT
CDR3aa: CASSSDRGQQPQHF
d_gene: TRBD1
abundance: -
v_gene: TRBV7-2
j_gene: TRBJ1-5

CDR3nt: TGTGCCAGCAGTGAACAGGGGACCGGGGAGCTGTTTTTT
CDR3aa: CASSEQGTGELFF
d_gene: TRBD1
abundance: -
v_gene: TRBV6-4
j_gene: TRBJ2-2